One and the same sample provided the 29 T cell receptor beta chains below, sequenced in a study of T cells expressing NK-cell markers. After re-calling the 5' RACE reads, TCRdb lists one entry per CDR3 protein, DNA absent. The sample includes 500,000 or so distinct CDR3 sequences. Sequencing input: blood T cells: a sorted CD56 or NKG2C T cell subset, CD4+ or CD8+ T cells, or bulk PBMC T cells (not recorded which). These receptors were taken from a young man in good health.

This sequence joins TRBV2 and TRBJ1-2. Germline assignment: CDR1 SNHLY and CDR2 FYNNEI. The CDR3 is 13 amino acids. The CDR3 sequence is CASSGQGGYGYTF.

The rearrangement uses TRBV7-6 and TRBJ2-1. Per the germline V gene, CDR1 is SGHVS and CDR2 is FNYEAQ. The CDR3 is 13 residues long. The CDR3 sequence: CASSIGSYNEQFF.

V gene TRBV30 combines with J gene TRBJ2-3; there is no DNA to check the TCRdb D call of TRBD1. Per germline, CDR1 GTSNPN and CDR2 SVGIG (reference sequence). The CDR3 runs to 15 residues. The CDR3 loop is CASNIPGQDADTQYF.

The V gene is TRBV12-3 or TRBV12-4, the J gene TRBJ2-1; TCRdb selects TRBD2, and the lack of DNA leaves this call unchecked. This CDR3 has 17 residues. CDR3 sequence: CASSENVGETNGDEQFF.

The V and J genes are TRBV18 and TRBJ1-1; checking the TCRdb D call of TRBD1 is not possible without DNA. The length of the CDR3 is 14 residues. Germline V CDR1 and CDR2: KGHSH, LQKENI. The CDR3 region is CASSPTTEGTEAFF. The whole variable domain, filled in from reference TRBV18 and TRBJ1-1, reads NAGVMQNPRHLVRRRGQEARLRCSPMKGHSHVYWYRQLPEEGLKFMVYLQKENIIDESGMPKERFSAEFPKEGPSILRIQQVVRGDSAAYFCASSPTTEGTEAFFGQGTRLTVV.

This chain links TRBV7-9 with TRBJ2-6; TCRdb's D call, TRBD1, is unchecked because there is no DNA. Germline CDR1 and CDR2: SEHNR and FQNEAQ (reference sequence). The CDR3 is made up of 16 amino acids. This chain's CDR3 is CASSLSAGTGANVLTF.

V and J are TRBV10-3 and TRBJ2-7; TCRdb designates TRBD2, a call that cannot be tested without DNA. CDR1 ENHRY and CDR2 SYGVKD come from the germline V gene. The CDR3 contains 17 residues. CDR3 sequence reads: CAISESLVLAGGHEQYF.

V and J are TRBV29-1 and TRBJ2-1; TCRdb proposes TRBD2, but this gene call is untestable without DNA. This CDR3 is built from 13 residues. The germline V gene encodes CDR1 SQVTM and CDR2 ANQGSEA. The CDR3: CSVAGTATAEQFF.

The rearrangement uses TRBV5-1 and TRBJ1-1; TCRdb gives TRBD1 as the D gene, but with no DNA this cannot be confirmed. CDR1 SGHRS and CDR2 YFSETQ come from the germline V gene. This CDR3 comprises 16 residues. This CDR3 is CASSLNRGLMNTEAFF.

The CDR3 loop reads CASSPLSGTSSSYNEQFF. The chain recombines TRBV12-3 or TRBV12-4 with TRBJ2-1; TCRdb lists TRBD2, though no DNA is available to test this call. The CDR3 is 18 amino acids.

The CDR3: CASSPPPSSTSTDTQYF. The chain is built from TRBV18 and TRBJ2-3; TCRdb returns TRBD2, unconfirmable since there is no DNA. There are 17 residues in the CDR3. The germline CDR1 and CDR2 sequences are KGHSH and LQKENI.

This sequence joins TRBV9 and TRBJ2-5; as DNA is missing, the TRBD2 call by TCRdb cannot be tested. This CDR3 has 16 residues. Germline assignment: CDR1 SGDLS and CDR2 YYNGEE. This CDR3 reads CASSVGGLVVQETQYF.

This chain links TRBV25-1 with TRBJ2-2; without DNA, the TCRdb call of TRBD2 cannot be checked. The CDR3 runs 15 residues. Germline CDR1 MGHDK, CDR2 SYGVNS. The CDR3 protein is CASREARGPTGELFF.

The chain uses TRBV4-3 and TRBJ2-3; lacking DNA, the TRBD1 call made by TCRdb goes unchecked. The V gene's germline CDR1 is LGHNA and CDR2 YSLEER. CDR3 length: 15 amino acids. CDR3 in amino acids: CASSQDLVGGDTQYF.

The V and J genes are TRBV20-1 and TRBJ2-1; the D call of TRBD1 rests on TCRdb alone, since no DNA is present to check it. The CDR3 runs to 14 residues. Germline lookup yields CDR1 DFQATT and CDR2 SNEGSKA (reference sequence). CDR3 loop: CSATGTEYVNEQFF.

The V and J genes are TRBV5-1 and TRBJ2-1; TCRdb names TRBD2, which stays unverified in the absence of DNA. The germline V gene has CDR1 SGHRS and CDR2 YFSETQ. There are 16 residues in the CDR3. This CDR3 is CASSLTGTSMNNEQFF.

The chain links TRBV10-3 to TRBJ1-5. This CDR3 comprises 13 residues. Germline V gene lookup returns CDR1 ENHRY and CDR2 SYGVKD. The CDR3 here is CANAGSLNQPQHF.

This chain joins TRBV29-1 and TRBJ2-1; TCRdb outputs TRBD2, but without DNA this stays unchecked. This CDR3 spans 17 amino acids. Germline CDR1 SQVTM, CDR2 ANQGSEA. This chain's CDR3 is CSVAGRRGQFPSNEQFF.

The rearrangement joins TRBV30 to TRBJ1-1. Germline loops: CDR1 GTSNPN, CDR2 SVGIG (reference sequence). CDR3 size: 13 residues. The CDR3: CAWSGGLGTEAFF.

The genes are TRBV6-1 and TRBJ1-2; TCRdb names TRBD1, which stays unverified in the absence of DNA. CDR3 size: 13 residues. Germline V gene lookup returns CDR1 MNHNS and CDR2 SASEGT. The CDR3 loop reads CASGHAANYGYTF.

The chain recombines TRBV20-1 with TRBJ1-1. The CDR3 totals 14 residues. Per the germline V gene, CDR1 is DFQATT and CDR2 is SNEGSKA (reference sequence). CDR3 protein: CSASLDARATEAFF.

V gene TRBV14 combines with J gene TRBJ2-7; TCRdb designates TRBD1, a call that cannot be tested without DNA. The length of the CDR3 is 15 residues. Germline assignment: CDR1 SGHDN and CDR2 FVKESK. The CDR3 loop reads CASSQGWDNNYEQYF.

The V call is TRBV20-1, the J call TRBJ1-2; as DNA is missing, the TRBD1 call by TCRdb cannot be tested. The CDR3 extends over 13 amino acids. Germline V CDR1 and CDR2: DFQATT, SNEGSKA (reference sequence). The CDR3 here is CSASTGTGYGYTF.

The chain uses TRBV6-5 and TRBJ2-5; the D call from TCRdb, TRBD2, cannot be confirmed without DNA. The V gene's germline CDR1 is MNHEY and CDR2 SVGAGI. The CDR3 totals 14 residues. CDR3 amino acids: CASSYGLAQETQYF.

CDR3 sequence: CASRRDRGGAEAFF. This rearrangement joins TRBV6-5 to TRBJ1-1; TCRdb indicates TRBD1, and absent DNA this call remains unverified. The CDR3 spans 14 residues. The germline V gene has CDR1 MNHEY and CDR2 SVGAGI.

The rearrangement uses TRBV4-2 and TRBJ1-4. The CDR3 sequence is 14 residues long. Germline CDR1 LGHNA, CDR2 YNFKEQ. The CDR3 spells CASSQERSFEKLFF.

The chain links TRBV29-1 to TRBJ1-2; TCRdb selects TRBD1, and the lack of DNA leaves this call unchecked. The CDR3 runs to 13 residues. Germline V CDR1 and CDR2: SQVTM, ANQGSEA. CDR3 loop: CSVTDRGDYGYTF.

The genes are TRBV6-5 and TRBJ1-1. Germline CDR1 is MNHEY and CDR2 is SVGAGI. The CDR3 length is 14 residues. CDR3 sequence reads: CASSYNQRRTEAFF.

CDR3 protein: CASSLARGEAEAFF. V gene TRBV5-1 combines with J gene TRBJ1-1. This CDR3 is built from 14 residues. The germline gives CDR1 SGHRS, CDR2 YFSETQ.